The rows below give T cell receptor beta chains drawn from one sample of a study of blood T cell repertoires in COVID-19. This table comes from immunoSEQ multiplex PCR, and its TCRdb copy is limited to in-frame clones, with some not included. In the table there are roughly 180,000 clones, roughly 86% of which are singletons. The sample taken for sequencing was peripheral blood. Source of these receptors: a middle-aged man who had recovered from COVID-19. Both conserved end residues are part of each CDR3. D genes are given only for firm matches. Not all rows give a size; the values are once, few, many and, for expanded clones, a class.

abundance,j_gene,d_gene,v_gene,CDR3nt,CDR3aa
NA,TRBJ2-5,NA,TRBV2,TGTGCCAGCGCCCCCTCCAGGGAGACCCAGTACTTC,CASAPSRETQYF
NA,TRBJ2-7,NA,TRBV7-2,TGTGCCAGCAGCTTAGGACCCGAGCGGGAGCAGTACTTC,CASSLGPEREQYF
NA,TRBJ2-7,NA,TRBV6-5,TGTGCCAGCAGTTTTGGACAGCGCTACGAGCAGTACTTC,CASSFGQRYEQYF
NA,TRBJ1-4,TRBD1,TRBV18,TGTGCCAGCTCACCCGCGACAGGGACGGTTGAAAAACTGTTTTTT,CASSPATGTVEKLFF
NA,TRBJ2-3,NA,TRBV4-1,TGCGCCAGCAGCCCCTCAGAGGTGCGCACAGATACGCAGTATTTT,CASSPSEVRTDTQYF
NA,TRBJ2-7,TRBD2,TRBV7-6,TGTGCCAGCAGCTTACTAGGGACTACCTCCTACGAGCAGTACTTC,CASSLLGTTSYEQYF
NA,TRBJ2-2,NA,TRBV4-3,TGCGCCAGCAGCGGCAGGGCGAACACCGGGGAGCTGTTTTTT,CASSGRANTGELFF
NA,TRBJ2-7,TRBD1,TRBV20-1,TGCAGTGCTCAGGACAGGATCGAGCAGTACTTC,CSAQDRIEQYF
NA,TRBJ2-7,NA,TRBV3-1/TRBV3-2,TGTGCCAGCAGCCAGGGGAGCTCCTACGAGCAGTACTTC,CASSQGSSYEQYF
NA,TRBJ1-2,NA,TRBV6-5,TGTGCCAGCATGGATGAGGGTAACTATGGCTACACCTTC,CASMDEGNYGYTF
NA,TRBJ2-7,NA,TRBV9,TGTGCCAGCAGCCCCCGGCAGGGTTACGAGCAGTACTTC,CASSPRQGYEQYF
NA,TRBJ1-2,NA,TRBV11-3,TGTGCCAGCAGCTTGGGCGGGGCCGACTATGGCTACACCTTC,CASSLGGADYGYTF
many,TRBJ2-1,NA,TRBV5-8,TGTGCCAGCAGCTCGGTGACTAGGGCGGCCTACAATGAGCAGTTCTTC,CASSSVTRAAYNEQFF
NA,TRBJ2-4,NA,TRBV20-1,TGCAGTGCTAGTCGAGAGGCAGTAGCCAAAAACATTCAGTACTTC,CSASREAVAKNIQYF
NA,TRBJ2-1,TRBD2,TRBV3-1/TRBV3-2,TGTGCCAGCAGCCAAGACGCGACTAGCGGTTTCAATGAGCAGTTCTTC,CASSQDATSGFNEQFF